This entry lists 28 T cell receptor beta chains sequenced from one sample in a study of CD8 T cells in Susac syndrome. RNA totalling 0.5 to 1 ug underwent reverse transcription with random hexamers. Each CDR3 protein gets one entry after TCRdb re-called the immunoSEQ multiplex PCR reads with MiXCR. Of some 160,000 distinct CDR3 sequences in the sample, about 95% were seen once. The sequenced material came from CD8+ T cells from PBMCs. The receptors were sampled from a human donor with multiple sclerosis.

The chain employs TRBV19 and TRBJ1-3; D is uncertain. Per the germline V gene, CDR1 is LNHDA and CDR2 is SQIVND (reference sequence). Trimming took 4 bases from V and 0 from J, leaving 4 bases between them. The CDR3 covers 13 residues. This CDR3 reads CASSTASGNTIYF. The CDR3 DNA is TGTGCCAGTAGTACAGCCTCTGGAAACACCATATATTTT.

This clonotype has a single count. The CDR3 nucleotides read TGCGCCAGCAGCCAAGGGCGGGTAGGGGTGACCTACGAGCAGTACTTC. Its translation is CASSQGRVGVTYEQYF. The genes are TRBV4-1 and TRBJ2-7, with D perhaps being TRBD1 or TRBD2 (5 bases each). The CDR3 is 16 amino acids. V dropped 1 base and J dropped 2 bases, with 15 bases sitting between them. Germline CDR1 reads MGHRA; CDR2 reads YSYEKL.

V is TRBV7-9 and J is TRBJ1-5; no clear D. This CDR3 contains 14 residues. The germline CDR1 and CDR2 sequences are SEHNR and FQNEAQ (reference sequence). V was pared by 1 base and J by 0 bases, with 4 bases between. The CDR3 nucleotides are TGTGCCAGCAGCTTAGAGGATAGCAATCAGCCCCAGCATTTT. As protein: CASSLEDSNQPQHF.

V is TRBV29-1 and J is TRBJ1-1; no clear D. This CDR3 has 11 residues. From germline, CDR1 is SQVTM and CDR2 ANQGSEA. V lost 3 bases and J lost 1, with 3 bases in between. CDR3 DNA sequence: TGCAGCGTTGAGCAGAACACTGAAGCTTTCTTT. It codes for CSVEQNTEAFF.

CDR3 coding DNA: TGTGCCAGCAGCCAAGGGACAGGCTACGAGCAGTACTTC. Residues: CASSQGTGYEQYF. This rearrangement joins TRBV4-2 to TRBJ2-7; 7 bases match TRBD1. Germline CDR1 reads LGHNA; CDR2 reads YNFKEQ. The CDR3 runs 13 residues. After removal of 1 base from V and 3 bases from J, the junction contained 0 bases not matched to a gene.

A single count supports this clonotype. The chain has TRBV9 and TRBJ2-1, with D possibly matching TRBD1 (5 bases). Trimming removed 3 bases at V and 8 bases at J, with 9 bases between. The CDR3 length is 12 residues. Germline CDR1 reads SGDLS; CDR2 reads YYNGEE. CDR3 coding DNA: TGTGCCAGCAGCGGGCAGGGTCATGAGCAGTTCTTC. Its protein is CASSGQGHEQFF.

This clonotype was seen once. The genes are TRBV9 and TRBJ2-1, with D unresolved. Trimming removed 7 bases from V and 7 bases from J, with 9 bases in between. Germline lookup yields CDR1 SGDLS and CDR2 YYNGEE. The CDR3 loop spans 11 amino acids. This CDR3 reads CASGLQNEQFF. CDR3 bases: TGTGCCAGCGGGTTACAGAATGAGCAGTTCTTC.

The chain is built from TRBV20-1 and TRBJ1-2, with D perhaps TRBD1 (6 bases). The CDR3 covers 13 residues. Germline loops: CDR1 DFQATT, CDR2 SNEGSKA (reference sequence). The V end lost 7 bases, the J end lost 4 bases, and 16 bases lay between the germline ends. CDR3 loop: CSVPQGFSYGYTF. For the CDR3, the DNA is TGCAGTGTTCCACAGGGATTCAGCTATGGCTACACCTTC.

The CDR3 region is CASSQLQGWKETQYF. CDR3 nucleotide sequence: TGTGCCAGCAGCCAACTACAGGGGTGGAAAGAGACCCAGTACTTC. The chain employs TRBV14 and TRBJ2-5; 7 bases fit TRBD1. The CDR3 consists of 15 residues. The trim removed 2 bases at V and 3 bases at J, leaving 6 bases unmatched. Per germline, CDR1 SGHDN and CDR2 FVKESK.

The chain is built from TRBV2 and TRBJ2-1, with TRBD2 identical over 12 bases. With V trimmed by 8 bases and J by 6 bases, 8 bases remained unmatched. Looked up from germline, CDR1 is SNHLY and CDR2 is FYNNEI. CDR3 length equals 15 residues. Here the CDR3 reads CASLLLAGGGNEQFF. The CDR3 DNA follows: TGTGCCAGCCTCCTACTAGCGGGAGGAGGCAATGAGCAGTTCTTC.

The CDR3 DNA follows: TGCAGCGTTGACCAAGGACAGCCTGTCTATGGCTACACCTTC. This codes for CSVDQGQPVYGYTF. The V and J genes are TRBV29-1 and TRBJ1-2, with D perhaps matching TRBD1 (6 bases). Deletions cut 3 bases from V and 4 bases from J, with 15 bases between. Germline CDR1 SQVTM, CDR2 ANQGSEA. The CDR3 has 14 residues. Using reference TRBV29-1 and TRBJ1-2 for the parts outside the CDR3, the full variable domain is SAVISQKPSRDICQRGTSLTIQCQVDSQVTMMFWYRQQPGQSLTLIATANQGSEATYESGFVIDKFPISRPNLTFSTLTVSNMSPEDSSIYLCSVDQGQPVYGYTFGSGTRLTVV.

DNA for the CDR3: TGTGCCTCAGCATATACGGGAGAGCCTAATGAGCAGTTCTTC. It translates to CASAYTGEPNEQFF. The chain employs TRBV7-9 and TRBJ2-1; tentatively, D is TRBD2 (6 bases). V was shortened by 11 bases and J by 7 bases, with 21 bases between the two germline ends. The CDR3 has 14 amino acids. From germline, CDR1 is SEHNR and CDR2 FQNEAQ (reference sequence).

J is TRBJ2-7 and V is TRBV4-1, with TRBD1 identical over 7 bases. Losses at the gene ends were 2 bases for V and 4 bases for J; bases not matched to a gene: 5. This CDR3 has 14 amino acids. CDR1 and CDR2 (germline): MGHRA, YSYEKL. CDR3 protein: CASSQRGGFYEQYF. CDR3 nucleotide sequence: TGCGCCAGCAGCCAAAGAGGGGGCTTTTACGAGCAGTACTTC.

The rearrangement links TRBV3-1 to TRBJ1-3; 7 bases line up with TRBD1. V was clipped by 4 bases and J by 0 bases; unmatched bases: 9. Germline CDR1 is LGHDT and CDR2 is YNNKEL (reference sequence). This CDR3 has 17 amino acids. The CDR3 sequence is CASSPRDSRYSGNTIYF. CDR3 DNA: TGTGCCAGCAGCCCCCGGGACAGCCGATACTCTGGAAACACCATATATTTT.

The chain uses TRBV7-6 and TRBJ2-3, with D hard to call. Trimming shortened V by 5 bases and J by 2 bases, and 14 bases separated the two germline ends. CDR3 length: 15 residues. Germline values: CDR1 SGHVS, CDR2 FNYEAQ. Here the CDR3 DNA reads TGTGCCAGCAGCGAGATGGGGTCTTCCACAGATACGCAGTATTTT. It yields the protein CASSEMGSSTDTQYF.

V and J are TRBV24-1 and TRBJ2-1; D uncertain. The CDR3 has 14 residues. Trimming cost V 6 bases and J 6 bases, with 14 bases left between them. Germline CDR1 KGHDR, CDR2 SFDVKD. The DNA of the CDR3 is TGTGCCACCAGTAGCGCCGGAGAATCCAATGAGCAGTTCTTC. This encodes CATSSAGESNEQFF.

The chain carries TRBV29-1 and TRBJ2-2; weak D call: TRBD2 (6 bases). V was trimmed by 6 bases and J by 4 bases, leaving 9 bases between them. The CDR3 loop spans 12 amino acids. CDR1 is SQVTM and CDR2 is ANQGSEA in the germline V gene. CDR3 DNA: TGCAGCGTCGACGGGAGCACCGGGGAGCTGTTTTTT. Its protein is CSVDGSTGELFF.

V usage is TRBV20-1 and J usage is TRBJ2-1; D is ambiguous. The CDR3 spans 14 residues. CDR1 is DFQATT and CDR2 is SNEGSKA in the germline V gene (reference sequence). V was pared by 3 bases and J by 5 bases, with 14 bases between. The CDR3 DNA is TGCAGTGCTAGCAGGAGCCTCGCGAACAATGAGCAGTTCTTC. Residues: CSASRSLANNEQFF.

This chain uses TRBV15 with TRBJ2-5, with 9 bases fitting TRBD1. There are 13 residues in the CDR3. Looked up from germline, CDR1 is LNHNV and CDR2 is YYDKDF (reference sequence). V shed 6 bases, J shed 5 bases, and the junction held 4 bases outside the gene matches. The CDR3, as DNA: TGTGCCACCAGGGGACAGGGCGGCGAGACCCAGTACTTC. Translation: CATRGQGGETQYF. The entire variable domain, with the rest obtained from reference TRBV15 and TRBJ2-5, is as follows: DAMVIQNPRYQVTQFGKPVTLSCSQTLNHNVMYWYQQKSSQAPKLLFHYYDKDFNNEADTPDNFQSRRPNTSFCFLDIRSPGLGDTAMYLCATRGQGGETQYFGPGTRLLVL.

This CDR3 is CASSLGTGGWYEQYF. Here the CDR3 DNA reads TGTGCCAGCAGCCTTGGGACAGGGGGCTGGTACGAGCAGTACTTC. The chain employs TRBV14 and TRBJ2-7, with 12 bases aligning to TRBD1. The CDR3 is made up of 15 amino acids. V was pared by 4 bases and J by 4 bases, with 5 bases of the junction left unmatched. Germline V gene lookup returns CDR1 SGHDN and CDR2 FVKESK.

V is TRBV27 and J is TRBJ2-1, with 8 bases that match TRBD2. Trimming cost V 4 bases and J 2 bases; bases outside gene matches: 7. The V gene's germline CDR1 is MNHEY and CDR2 SMNVEV (reference sequence). The CDR3 spans 16 residues. CDR3 nucleotide sequence: TGTGCCAGCAGTTCCCCCGGACTAGCAGCCTACAATGAGCAGTTCTTC. Its protein product is CASSSPGLAAYNEQFF.

J is TRBJ2-7 and V is TRBV11-2, with D hard to call. V was shortened by 3 bases and J by 7 bases, with 16 bases between the two germline ends. The germline V gene encodes CDR1 SGHAT and CDR2 FQNNGV. This CDR3 is built from 14 residues. In DNA form, the CDR3 reads TGTGCCAGCAGCTTCAGTGGTCCCATTAGGGAGCAGTACTTC. It specifies CASSFSGPIREQYF.

V usage is TRBV27 and J usage is TRBJ2-3; D gene ambiguous. Germline CDR1 and CDR2: MNHEY and SMNVEV (reference sequence). Trimming pared 6 bases from V and 1 base from J, leaving 5 bases between. The CDR3 consists of 12 residues. DNA for the CDR3: TGTGCCAGCAGCTACGGCACAGATACGCAGTATTTT. Amino acid sequence: CASSYGTDTQYF.

The chain employs TRBV4-2 and TRBJ1-2; the D is unclear. The germline CDR1 and CDR2 sequences are LGHNA and YNFKEQ. Trimming removed 3 bases at V and 8 bases at J, with 13 bases between. The CDR3 sequence is 13 residues long. The CDR3 loop is CASSQGGVRGYTF. The CDR3 DNA reads as TGTGCCAGCAGCCAGGGTGGCGTCCGGGGCTACACCTTC.

This sequence joins TRBV5-1 and TRBJ1-1; 8 nucleotides match TRBD1. V trimming: 3 bases; J trimming: 1 base; junction bases outside the gene matches: 11. There are 17 residues in the CDR3. The germline gives CDR1 SGHRS, CDR2 YFSETQ. DNA for the CDR3: TGCGCCAGCAGCTCCGGACAGGGCCACCCGGGGAACACTGAAGCTTTCTTT. It codes for CASSSGQGHPGNTEAFF.

The V call is TRBV29-1, the J call TRBJ1-3; D unclear. Germline V gene lookup returns CDR1 SQVTM and CDR2 ANQGSEA. V was pared by 4 bases and J by 0 bases, with 7 bases between. This CDR3 is built from 13 residues. CDR3 sequence (DNA): TGCAGCGTTGTCCTTCCCTCTGGAAACACCATATATTTT. This gives the protein CSVVLPSGNTIYF.

Only one count was recorded for this clonotype. V usage is TRBV7-3 and J usage is TRBJ2-3; tentatively, D is TRBD2 (6 bases). Germline CDR1 is SGHTA and CDR2 is FQGTGA. V was clipped by 9 bases and J by 2 bases, with 15 bases between them. The CDR3 runs 14 residues. The CDR3 reads CARARKRATDTQYF. The DNA for the CDR3 is TGTGCCAGGGCCCGTAAGCGGGCCACAGATACGCAGTATTTT.

V gene TRBV12-3 or TRBV12-4 combines with J gene TRBJ2-3; D uncertain. CDR3 length: 14 amino acids. Between the trimmed V and J ends, which lost 3 bases and 2 bases, there was a span of 9 bases. CDR3 sequence (DNA): TGTGCCAGCAGTTTCATTGTGTCCACAGATACGCAGTATTTT. Protein sequence: CASSFIVSTDTQYF.